This T cell receptor (beta chain) originates from a study of CD8+ T cells in alopecia areata. V was pared by 6 bases and J by 5 bases, with 14 bases between. The CDR3 loop spans 13 amino acids. Germline CDR1 SGHRS, CDR2 YFSETQ. TCR sequencing used cDNA made by reverse transcription of extracted RNA. Clones were sequenced by immunoSEQ multiplex PCR, and TCRdb holds only the in-frame ones, with some missing. The sample includes 130,000 or so clones, about 59% of them seen just once. The treatment is: oral pan-JAK inhibitor, 5-10 mg twice daily. This chain links TRBV5-1 with TRBJ2-5, with D perhaps assigned TRBD1 or TRBD2 (5 bases each). Here the sequenced sample was CD4+ T cells sorted from blood, taken at week 4, from a patient treated with tofacitinib. The receptor comes from a human donor with alopecia areata. The CDR3 region is CASTGLGVETQYF. The CDR3 DNA follows: TGCGCCAGCACCGGATTGGGGGTGGAGACCCAGTACTTC.